This T cell receptor beta chain originates from a study of blood T cell repertoires in COVID-19. This clone has more than one count but fewer than ten. Using immunoSEQ multiplex PCR, the repertoire was profiled, and TCRdb retains in-frame clones only, with some absent. Among roughly 220,000 clones listed, approximately 84% were seen once. Germline CDR1 reads MNHEY; CDR2 reads SMNVEV (reference sequence). J was trimmed by 7 bases and V by 1 base; bases with no gene match: 15. This CDR3 region has 19 residues. The sequencing sample was made of peripheral blood. This TCR was recovered from a man aged 50-59 years who had recovered from COVID-19. The V and J genes are TRBV27 and TRBJ2-1, with 11 bases aligning to TRBD2. The CDR3 region is CASSLLPPLAGGKSNEQFF. Here the CDR3 DNA reads TGTGCCAGCAGTTTATTACCCCCGCTAGCGGGAGGAAAGTCGAATGAGCAGTTCTTC.